A selection of T cell receptor beta chains follows, all from one sample in a study of cytomegalovirus exposure and HLA in healthy donors. Some clones are missing from TCRdb's copy, which holds only in-frame ones; the method was immunoSEQ multiplex PCR. The table includes approximately 140,000 clones, around 72% detected once. The sequenced sample was PBMCs. These receptors all come from a woman between 40 and 55 years old in good health and CMV-seronegative. Each CDR3 is given with its conserved first and last residue. The D gene is left open where the match is weak. The size of a clone is reported for some rows only, either as once, few or many, or as a class for expanded clones.

D,J,V,size,CDR3,DNA
-,TRBJ1-4,TRBV21-1,-,CASPERKKTGETATNEKLFF,TGTGCCAGCCCCGAAAGAAAGAAGACAGGGGAAACTGCAACTAATGAAAAACTGTTTTTT
-,TRBJ1-3,TRBV19,-,CASQGFASGNTIYF,TGTGCCAGCCAGGGCTTTGCCTCTGGAAACACCATATATTTT
-,TRBJ1-5,TRBV5-6,few,CASSRQDQPQHF,TGTGCCAGCAGCCGTCAGGATCAGCCCCAGCATTTT
-,TRBJ2-5,TRBV5-4,-,CASSPVGAYQETQYF,TGTGCCAGCAGCCCCGTGGGGGCGTACCAAGAGACCCAGTACTTC
-,TRBJ2-5,TRBV13,-,CASSSSTTLGSGETQYF,TGTGCCAGCAGCTCGAGCACGACCCTGGGTTCGGGAGAGACCCAGTACTTC
-,TRBJ2-7,TRBV7-9,-,CASSMVARSSYEQYF,TGTGCCAGCAGCATGGTAGCGCGGAGCTCCTACGAGCAGTACTTC
-,TRBJ2-3,TRBV4-2,few,CASSQEARPSTDTQYF,TGTGCCAGCAGCCAAGAGGCCAGGCCTAGCACAGATACGCAGTATTTT
-,TRBJ2-2,TRBV5-1,-,CASSIDTSNTGELFF,TGCGCCAGCAGCATCGACACATCGAACACCGGGGAGCTGTTTTTT
-,TRBJ2-5,TRBV5-1,few,CASSLIQGQETQYF,TGCGCCAGCAGCTTGATTCAGGGTCAAGAGACCCAGTACTTC
-,TRBJ1-5,TRBV19,-,CASSPPGSRYQPQHF,TGTGCCAGTAGTCCACCGGGATCGAGGTATCAGCCCCAGCATTTT
TRBD2,TRBJ2-3,TRBV5-1,-,CASSRGGAADTQYF,TGCGCCAGCAGCCGCGGGGGGGCCGCAGATACGCAGTATTTT
TRBD1,TRBJ2-1,TRBV7-9,once,CASRTGRGSSYNEQFF,TGTGCCAGCAGGACGGGCAGGGGGAGCTCCTACAATGAGCAGTTCTTC
-,TRBJ2-2,TRBV11-3,-,CASSLGAGDTGELFF,TGTGCCAGCAGCTTAGGGGCAGGGGACACCGGGGAGCTGTTTTTT
-,TRBJ2-5,TRBV4-1,-,CASSQEEGAETQYF,TGCGCCAGCAGCCAAGAGGAGGGGGCGGAGACCCAGTACTTC
-,TRBJ2-2,TRBV7-7,-,CASSPHDRKAGELFF,TGTGCTAGCAGCCCCCACGACAGGAAGGCCGGGGAGCTGTTTTTT
TRBD1,TRBJ2-1,TRBV6-5,-,CASSSPGQGAREQFF,TGTGCCAGCAGTTCTCCGGGACAGGGGGCCCGTGAGCAGTTCTTC
TRBD2,TRBJ2-7,TRBV7-2,-,CASSLVASGAPLYEQYF,TGTGCCAGCAGCTTAGTTGCTAGCGGGGCCCCTCTGTACGAGCAGTACTTC
-,TRBJ1-1,TRBV10-2,-,CASLGRGDTEAFF,TGCGCCAGCCTCGGACGGGGGGACACTGAAGCTTTCTTT
TRBD1,TRBJ1-1,TRBV5-1,-,CASSRQGPNTEAFF,TGCGCCAGCAGCCGACAGGGCCCGAACACTGAAGCTTTCTTT
-,TRBJ1-6,TRBV5-4,once,CASSFGGNNSPLHF,TGTGCCAGCAGCTTCGGAGGTAACAATTCACCCCTCCACTTT
-,TRBJ1-4,TRBV7-2,-,CASSPQTAINEKLFF,TGTGCCAGCAGCCCCCAGACTGCTATTAATGAAAAACTGTTTTTT
-,TRBJ1-2,TRBV9,-,CASRNTSEGYGYTF,TGTGCCAGCAGGAATACATCGGAGGGCTATGGCTACACCTTC
TRBD1,TRBJ1-1,TRBV10-3,few,CAISEGTGPDTEAFF,TGTGCCATCAGTGAGGGGACAGGGCCGGACACTGAAGCTTTCTTT
TRBD1,TRBJ2-5,TRBV5-6,-,CASTTSDRDAETQYF,TGTGCCAGCACCACATCGGACAGGGACGCGGAGACCCAGTACTTC
TRBD1,TRBJ1-5,TRBV18,-,CASSPQSQGAYQPQHF,TGTGCCAGCTCACCGCAATCACAGGGGGCCTATCAGCCCCAGCATTTT
-,TRBJ1-1,TRBV2,-,CASSLRQVTGSSFF,TGTGCCAGCAGCCTCAGACAGGTTACCGGGTCATCTTTCTTT